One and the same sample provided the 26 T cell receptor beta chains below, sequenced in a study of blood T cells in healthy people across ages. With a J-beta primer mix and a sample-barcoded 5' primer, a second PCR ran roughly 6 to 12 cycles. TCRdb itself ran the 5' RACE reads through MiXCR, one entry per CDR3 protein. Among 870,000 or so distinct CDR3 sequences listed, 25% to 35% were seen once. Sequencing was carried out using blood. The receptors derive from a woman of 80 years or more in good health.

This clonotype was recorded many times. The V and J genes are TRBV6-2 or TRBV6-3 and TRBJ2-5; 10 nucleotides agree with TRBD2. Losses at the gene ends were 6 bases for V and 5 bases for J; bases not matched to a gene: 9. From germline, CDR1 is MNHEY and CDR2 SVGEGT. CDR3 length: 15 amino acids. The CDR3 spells CASSRAGTSAETQYF. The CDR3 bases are TGTGCCAGCAGCCGAGCCGGGACTAGCGCGGAGACCCAGTACTTC.

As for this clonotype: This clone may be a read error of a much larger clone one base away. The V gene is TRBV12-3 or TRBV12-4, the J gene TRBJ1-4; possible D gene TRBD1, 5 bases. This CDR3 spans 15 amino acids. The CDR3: CACSLVGARREKLFF. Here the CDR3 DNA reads TGTGCCTGCAGTTTAGTAGGGGCGCGCCGCGAAAAACTGTTTTTT.

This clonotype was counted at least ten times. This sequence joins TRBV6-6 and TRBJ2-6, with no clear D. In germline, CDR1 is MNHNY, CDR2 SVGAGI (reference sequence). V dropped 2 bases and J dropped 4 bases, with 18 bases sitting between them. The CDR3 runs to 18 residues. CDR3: CASSYPGFGVRGANVLTF. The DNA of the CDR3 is TGTGCCAGCAGTTACCCCGGTTTTGGGGTTCGGGGGGCCAACGTCCTGACTTTC.

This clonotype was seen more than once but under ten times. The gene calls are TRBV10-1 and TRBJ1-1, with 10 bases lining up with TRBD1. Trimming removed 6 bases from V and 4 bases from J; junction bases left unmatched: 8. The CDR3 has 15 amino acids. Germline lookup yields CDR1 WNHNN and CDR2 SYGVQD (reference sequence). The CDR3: CASSPGTGAGTEAFF. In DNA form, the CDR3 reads TGCGCCAGCAGCCCAGGGACAGGGGCGGGCACTGAAGCTTTCTTT.

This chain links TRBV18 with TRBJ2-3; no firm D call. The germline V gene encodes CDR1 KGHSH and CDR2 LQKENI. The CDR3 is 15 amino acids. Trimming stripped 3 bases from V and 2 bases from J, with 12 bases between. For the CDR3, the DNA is TGTGCCAGCTCACCTTCTGTCCGTAACACAGATACGCAGTATTTT. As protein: CASSPSVRNTDTQYF.

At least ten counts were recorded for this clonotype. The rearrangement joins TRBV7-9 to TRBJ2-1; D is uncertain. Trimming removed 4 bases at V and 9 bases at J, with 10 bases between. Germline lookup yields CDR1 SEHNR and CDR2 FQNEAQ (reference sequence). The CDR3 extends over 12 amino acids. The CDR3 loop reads CASSSRFLEQFF. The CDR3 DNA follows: TGTGCCAGCAGCTCCCGTTTCCTTGAGCAGTTCTTC.

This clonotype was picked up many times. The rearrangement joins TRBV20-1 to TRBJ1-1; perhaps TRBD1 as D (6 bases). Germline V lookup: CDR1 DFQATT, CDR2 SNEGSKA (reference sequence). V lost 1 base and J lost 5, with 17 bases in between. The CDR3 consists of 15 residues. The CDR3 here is CSARGAGVRKTEAFF. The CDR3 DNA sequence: TGCAGTGCTAGAGGGGCAGGGGTGAGAAAGACTGAAGCTTTCTTT.

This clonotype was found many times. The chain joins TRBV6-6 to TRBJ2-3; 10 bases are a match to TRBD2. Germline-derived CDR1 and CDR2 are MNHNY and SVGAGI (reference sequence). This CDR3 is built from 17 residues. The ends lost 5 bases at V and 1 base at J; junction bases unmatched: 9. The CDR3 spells CASSPRLAGARTDTQYF. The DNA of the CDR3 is TGTGCCAGCAGTCCCCGGCTAGCGGGGGCTCGCACAGATACGCAGTATTTT.

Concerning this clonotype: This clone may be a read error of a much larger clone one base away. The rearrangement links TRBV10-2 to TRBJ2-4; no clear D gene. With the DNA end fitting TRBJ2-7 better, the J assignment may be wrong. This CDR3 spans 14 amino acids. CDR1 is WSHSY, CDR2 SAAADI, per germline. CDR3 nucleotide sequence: TGCGTCAGCAGTGAACCAGCAGAGAGCTACGAGCAGTACTTC. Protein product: CVSSEPAESYEQYF.

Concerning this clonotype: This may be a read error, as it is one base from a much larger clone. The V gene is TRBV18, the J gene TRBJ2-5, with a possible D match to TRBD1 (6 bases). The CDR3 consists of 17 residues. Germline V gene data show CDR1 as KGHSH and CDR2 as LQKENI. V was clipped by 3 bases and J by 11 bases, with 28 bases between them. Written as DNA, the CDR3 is TGTGCCAGCTCACCCGGCTCGCGGACAGCCGGAAGTTATGAGCAGTACTTC. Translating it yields CASSPGSRTAGSYEQYF.

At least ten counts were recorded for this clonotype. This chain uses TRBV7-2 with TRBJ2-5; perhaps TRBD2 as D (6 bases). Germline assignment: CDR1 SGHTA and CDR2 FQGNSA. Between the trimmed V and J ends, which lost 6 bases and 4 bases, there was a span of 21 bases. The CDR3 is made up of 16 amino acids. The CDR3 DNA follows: TGTGCCAGCAGGCAGGGTGGTGGAGGGCGGTTAGAGACCCAGTACTTC. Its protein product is CASRQGGGGRLETQYF.

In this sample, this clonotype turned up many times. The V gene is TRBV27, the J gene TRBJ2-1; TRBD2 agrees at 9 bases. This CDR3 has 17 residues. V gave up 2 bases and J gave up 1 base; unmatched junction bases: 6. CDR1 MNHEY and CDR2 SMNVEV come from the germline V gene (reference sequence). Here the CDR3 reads CASSLRALAGSYNEQFF. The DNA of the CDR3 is TGTGCCAGCAGTTTACGCGCCCTAGCGGGATCCTACAATGAGCAGTTCTTC.

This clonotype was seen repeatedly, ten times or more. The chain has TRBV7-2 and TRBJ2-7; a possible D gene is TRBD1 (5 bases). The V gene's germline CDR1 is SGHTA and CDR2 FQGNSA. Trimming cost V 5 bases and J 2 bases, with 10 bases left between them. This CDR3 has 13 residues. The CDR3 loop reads CASSQGFTYEQYF. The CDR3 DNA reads TGTGCCAGCAGCCAGGGTTTTACCTACGAGCAGTACTTC.

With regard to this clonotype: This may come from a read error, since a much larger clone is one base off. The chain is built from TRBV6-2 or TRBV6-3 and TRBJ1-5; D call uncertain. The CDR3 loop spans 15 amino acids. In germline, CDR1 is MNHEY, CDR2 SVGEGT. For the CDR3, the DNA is TGTGCCAGCAGTTACGGTGGAAGTAGCAATCGGCCCCAGCATTTT. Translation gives CASSYGGSSNRPQHF.

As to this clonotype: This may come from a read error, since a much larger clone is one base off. DNA for the CDR3: TGTGCCAGCAGCCTTGCCGGGACTCACGAGGAGTTCTTC. This sequence encodes CASSLAGTHEEFF. V is TRBV27 and J is TRBJ2-1; D is possibly TRBD2 (6 bases). Looked up from germline, CDR1 is MNHEY and CDR2 is SMNVEV (reference sequence). Trimming removed 6 bases from V and 14 bases from J, with 20 bases in between. The CDR3 totals 13 residues.

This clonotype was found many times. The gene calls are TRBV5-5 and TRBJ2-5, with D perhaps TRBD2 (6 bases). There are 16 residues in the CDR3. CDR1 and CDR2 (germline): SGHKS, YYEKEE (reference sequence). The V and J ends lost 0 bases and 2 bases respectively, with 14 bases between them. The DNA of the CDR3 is TGTGCCAGCAGCTTGGCCGGTCGGGGGATACAAGAGACCCAGTACTTC. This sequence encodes CASSLAGRGIQETQYF.

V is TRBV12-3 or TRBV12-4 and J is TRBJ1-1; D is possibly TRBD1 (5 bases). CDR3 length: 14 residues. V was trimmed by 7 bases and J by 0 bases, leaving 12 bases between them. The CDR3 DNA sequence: TGTGCCAGCAATCAAGGGGCATTGAACACTGAAGCTTTCTTT. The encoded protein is CASNQGALNTEAFF.

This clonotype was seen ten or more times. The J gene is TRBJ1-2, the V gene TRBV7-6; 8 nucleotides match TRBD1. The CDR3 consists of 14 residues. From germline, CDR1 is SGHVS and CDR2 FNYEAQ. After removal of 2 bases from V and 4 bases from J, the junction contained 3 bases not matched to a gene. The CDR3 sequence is CASSLQTGAYGYTF. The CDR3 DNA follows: TGTGCCAGCAGCTTACAGACAGGGGCCTATGGCTACACCTTC.

The CDR3, as DNA: TGCGCCAGCAGCCAACGGGGGAGGGCCTTGACTCTTGCAACTAATGAAAAACTGTTTTTT. Encoded protein: CASSQRGRALTLATNEKLFF. The rearrangement joins TRBV4-1 to TRBJ1-4; D perhaps matches TRBD1 (5 bases). This CDR3 spans 20 amino acids. The V end lost 2 bases, the J end lost 0 bases, and 22 bases lay between the germline ends. Germline loops: CDR1 MGHRA, CDR2 YSYEKL.

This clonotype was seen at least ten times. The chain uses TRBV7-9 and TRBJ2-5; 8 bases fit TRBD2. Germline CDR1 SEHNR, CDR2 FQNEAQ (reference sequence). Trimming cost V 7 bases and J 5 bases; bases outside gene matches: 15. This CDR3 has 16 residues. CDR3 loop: CASNPWRVAGSETQYF. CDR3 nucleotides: TGTGCCAGCAACCCCTGGCGAGTAGCGGGGAGTGAGACCCAGTACTTC.

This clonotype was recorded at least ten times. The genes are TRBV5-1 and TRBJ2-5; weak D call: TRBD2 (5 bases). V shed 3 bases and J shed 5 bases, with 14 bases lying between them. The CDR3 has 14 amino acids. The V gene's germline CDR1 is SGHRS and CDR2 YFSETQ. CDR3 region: CASSWSGTVETQYF. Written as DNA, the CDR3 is TGCGCCAGCAGCTGGAGCGGAACCGTTGAGACCCAGTACTTC.

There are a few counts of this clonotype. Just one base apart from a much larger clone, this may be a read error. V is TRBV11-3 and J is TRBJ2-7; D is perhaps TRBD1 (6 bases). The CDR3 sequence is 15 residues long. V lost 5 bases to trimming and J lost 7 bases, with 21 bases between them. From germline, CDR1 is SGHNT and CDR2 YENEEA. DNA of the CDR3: TGTGCCAGCAGCCGAGGACAGAGTTTTTACAATGAGCAGTACTTC. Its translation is CASSRGQSFYNEQYF.

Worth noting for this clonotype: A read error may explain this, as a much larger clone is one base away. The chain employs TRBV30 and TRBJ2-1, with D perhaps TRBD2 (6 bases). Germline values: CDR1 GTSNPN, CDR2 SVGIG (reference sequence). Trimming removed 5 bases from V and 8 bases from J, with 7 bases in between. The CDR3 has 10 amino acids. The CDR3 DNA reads TGTGCCTGGGGGGACTATGAGCAGTTCTTC. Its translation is CAWGDYEQFF.

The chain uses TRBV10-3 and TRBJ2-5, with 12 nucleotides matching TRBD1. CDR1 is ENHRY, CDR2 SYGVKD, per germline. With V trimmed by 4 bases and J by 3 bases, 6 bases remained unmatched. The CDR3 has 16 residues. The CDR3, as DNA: TGTGCCATCAGTGGAGGGACAGGGGGCAAAAAAGAGACCCAGTACTTC. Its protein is CAISGGTGGKKETQYF.

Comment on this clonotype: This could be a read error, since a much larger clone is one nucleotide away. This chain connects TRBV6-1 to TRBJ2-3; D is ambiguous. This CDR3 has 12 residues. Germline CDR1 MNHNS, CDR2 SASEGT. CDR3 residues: CASSEASDMQYF. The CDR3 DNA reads TGTGCCAGCAGTGAAGCGTCAGATATGCAGTATTTT.

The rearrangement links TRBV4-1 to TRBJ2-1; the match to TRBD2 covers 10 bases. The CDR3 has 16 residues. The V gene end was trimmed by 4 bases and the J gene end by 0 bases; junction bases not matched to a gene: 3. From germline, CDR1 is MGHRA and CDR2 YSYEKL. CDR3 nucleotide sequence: TGCGCCAGCAGCCGGTCTAGCGGGGGCTCCTACAATGAGCAGTTCTTC. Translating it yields CASSRSSGGSYNEQFF.